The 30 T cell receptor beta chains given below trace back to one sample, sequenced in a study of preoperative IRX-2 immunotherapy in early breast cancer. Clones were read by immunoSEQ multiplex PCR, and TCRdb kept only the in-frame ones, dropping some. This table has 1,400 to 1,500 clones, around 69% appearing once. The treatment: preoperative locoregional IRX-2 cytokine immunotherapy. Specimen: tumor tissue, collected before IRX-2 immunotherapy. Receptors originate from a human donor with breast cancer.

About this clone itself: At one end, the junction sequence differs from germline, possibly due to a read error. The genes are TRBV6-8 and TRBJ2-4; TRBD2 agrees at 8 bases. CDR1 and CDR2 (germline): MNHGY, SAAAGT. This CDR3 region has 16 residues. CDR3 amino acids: CAISVGRGAGENIQYF. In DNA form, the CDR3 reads TGTGCCATCAGTGTCGGGCGGGGGGCCGGGGAAAACATTCAGTACTTC.

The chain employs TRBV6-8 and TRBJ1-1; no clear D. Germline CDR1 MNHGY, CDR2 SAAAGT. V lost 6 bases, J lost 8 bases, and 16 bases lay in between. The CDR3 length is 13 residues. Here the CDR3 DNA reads TGTGCCAGCAGCTCCCCGGGAGTTCGGGAAGCTTTCTTT. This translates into CASSSPGVREAFF.

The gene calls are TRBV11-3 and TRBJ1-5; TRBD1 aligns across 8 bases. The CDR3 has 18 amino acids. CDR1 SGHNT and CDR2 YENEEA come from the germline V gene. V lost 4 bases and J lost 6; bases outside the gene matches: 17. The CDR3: CASSSGGFVGQGSQPQHF. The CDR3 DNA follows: TGTGCCAGCAGCTCCGGGGGGTTCGTCGGACAGGGCTCTCAGCCCCAGCATTTT. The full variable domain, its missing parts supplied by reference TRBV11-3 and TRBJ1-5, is EAGVVQSPRYKIIEKKQPVAFWCNPISGHNTLYWYLQNLGQGPELLIRYENEEAVDDSQLPKDRFSAERLKGVDSTLKIQPAELGDSAVYLCASSSGGFVGQGSQPQHFGDGTRLSIL.

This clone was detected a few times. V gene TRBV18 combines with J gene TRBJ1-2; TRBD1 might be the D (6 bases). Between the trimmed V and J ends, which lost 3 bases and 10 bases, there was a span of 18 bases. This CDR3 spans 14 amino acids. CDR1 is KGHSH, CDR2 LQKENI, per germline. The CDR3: CASSPYGTPSDYTF. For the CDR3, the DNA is TGTGCCAGCTCACCTTACGGGACACCATCGGACTACACCTTC.

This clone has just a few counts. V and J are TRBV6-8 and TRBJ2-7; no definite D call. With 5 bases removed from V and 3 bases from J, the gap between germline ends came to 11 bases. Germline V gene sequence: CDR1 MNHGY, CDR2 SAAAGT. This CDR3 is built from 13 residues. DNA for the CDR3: TGTGCCAGCAGTGTGGGCACGAACTACGAGCAGTACTTC. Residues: CASSVGTNYEQYF.

Written as DNA, the CDR3 is TGCGCCAGCAGTGAGGGCGGCGAGACCCAGTACTTC. Translation gives CASSEGGETQYF. The chain employs TRBV10-2 and TRBJ2-5; D is ambiguous. V was cut by 2 bases and J by 5 bases, with 6 bases left in between. The CDR3 runs to 12 residues. Germline V CDR1 and CDR2: WSHSY, SAAADI.

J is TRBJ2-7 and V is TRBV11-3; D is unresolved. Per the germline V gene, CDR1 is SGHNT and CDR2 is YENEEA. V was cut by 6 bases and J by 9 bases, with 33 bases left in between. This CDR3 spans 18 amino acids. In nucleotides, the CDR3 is TGTGCCAGCAGAGCCTACGACTTCGGGCACCCAAGCATTCTACGGCAGTACGTC. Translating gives CASRAYDFGHPSILRQYV.

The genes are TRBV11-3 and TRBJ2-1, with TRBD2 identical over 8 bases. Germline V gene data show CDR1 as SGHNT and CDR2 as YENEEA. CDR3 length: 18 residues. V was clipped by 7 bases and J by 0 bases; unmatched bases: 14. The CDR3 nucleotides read TGTGCCAGCATATCAATGGTTGCGGGGGGCCCCTCCTACAATGAGCAGTTCTTC. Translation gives CASISMVAGGPSYNEQFF.

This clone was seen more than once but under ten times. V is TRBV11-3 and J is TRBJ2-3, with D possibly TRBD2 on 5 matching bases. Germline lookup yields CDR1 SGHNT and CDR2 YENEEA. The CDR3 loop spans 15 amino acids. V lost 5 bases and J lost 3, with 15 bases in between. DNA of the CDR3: TGTGCCAGCAGCCCTCTAGCCTCGGGGACAGATACGCAGTATTTT. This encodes CASSPLASGTDTQYF. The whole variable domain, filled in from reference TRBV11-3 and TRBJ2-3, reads EAGVVQSPRYKIIEKKQPVAFWCNPISGHNTLYWYLQNLGQGPELLIRYENEEAVDDSQLPKDRFSAERLKGVDSTLKIQPAELGDSAVYLCASSPLASGTDTQYFGPGTRLTVL.

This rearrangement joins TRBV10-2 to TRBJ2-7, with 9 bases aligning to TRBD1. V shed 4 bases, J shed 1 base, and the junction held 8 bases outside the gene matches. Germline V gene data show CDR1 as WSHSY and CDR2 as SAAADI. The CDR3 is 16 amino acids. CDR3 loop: CASSGGETGGSYEQYF. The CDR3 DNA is TGCGCCAGCAGTGGTGGGGAGACAGGGGGATCCTACGAGCAGTACTTC.

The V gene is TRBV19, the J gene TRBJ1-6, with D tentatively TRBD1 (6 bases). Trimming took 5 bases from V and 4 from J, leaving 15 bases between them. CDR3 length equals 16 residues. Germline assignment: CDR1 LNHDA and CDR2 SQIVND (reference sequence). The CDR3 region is CASSPQGQGYNSPLHF. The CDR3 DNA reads TGTGCCAGTAGTCCGCAGGGCCAGGGGTATAATTCACCCCTCCACTTT.

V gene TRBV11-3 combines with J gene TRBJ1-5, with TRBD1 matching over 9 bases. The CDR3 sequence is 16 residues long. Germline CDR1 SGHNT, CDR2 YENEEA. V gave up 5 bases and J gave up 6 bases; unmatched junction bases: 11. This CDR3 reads CASSMGQGRSAQPQHF. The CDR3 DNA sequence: TGTGCCAGCAGCATGGGACAGGGCCGGTCCGCTCAGCCCCAGCATTTT.

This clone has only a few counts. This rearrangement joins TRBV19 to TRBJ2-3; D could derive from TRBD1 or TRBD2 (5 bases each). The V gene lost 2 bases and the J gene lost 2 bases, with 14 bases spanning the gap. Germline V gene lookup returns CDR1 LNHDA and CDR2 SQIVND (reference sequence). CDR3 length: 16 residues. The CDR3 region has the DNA TGTGCCAGTAGTATAACGGGACGGGCCACCACAGATACGCAGTATTTT. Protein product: CASSITGRATTDTQYF. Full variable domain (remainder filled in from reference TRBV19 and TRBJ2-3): DGGITQSPKYLFRKEGQNVTLSCEQNLNHDAMYWYRQDPGQGLRLIYYSQIVNDFQKGDIAEGYSVSREKKESFPLTVTSAQKNPTAFYLCASSITGRATTDTQYFGPGTRLTVL.

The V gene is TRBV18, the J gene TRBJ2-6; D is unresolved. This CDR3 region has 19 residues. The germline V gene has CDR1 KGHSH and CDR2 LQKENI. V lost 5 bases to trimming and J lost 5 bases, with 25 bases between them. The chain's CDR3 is CASSEVREHLQSRANVLTF. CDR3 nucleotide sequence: TGTGCCAGCTCAGAAGTTAGGGAACATTTACAAAGTCGGGCCAACGTCCTGACTTTC.

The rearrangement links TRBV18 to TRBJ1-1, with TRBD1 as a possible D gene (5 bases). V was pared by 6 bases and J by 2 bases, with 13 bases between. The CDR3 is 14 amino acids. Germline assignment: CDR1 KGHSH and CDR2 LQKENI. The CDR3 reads CASSAGTENTEAFF. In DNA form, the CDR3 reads TGTGCCAGCTCGGCTGGGACGGAAAACACTGAAGCTTTCTTT. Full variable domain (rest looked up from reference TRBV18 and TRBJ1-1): NAGVMQNPRHLVRRRGQEARLRCSPMKGHSHVYWYRQLPEEGLKFMVYLQKENIIDESGMPKERFSAEFPKEGPSILRIQQVVRGDSAAYFCASSAGTENTEAFFGQGTRLTVV.

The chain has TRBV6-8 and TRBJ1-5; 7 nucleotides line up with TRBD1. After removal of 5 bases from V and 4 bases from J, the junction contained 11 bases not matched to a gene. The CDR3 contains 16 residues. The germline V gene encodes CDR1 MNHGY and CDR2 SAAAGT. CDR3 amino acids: CASSPRRGGTNQPQHF. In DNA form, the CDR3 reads TGTGCCAGCAGTCCGCGCAGGGGGGGAACGAATCAGCCCCAGCATTTT.

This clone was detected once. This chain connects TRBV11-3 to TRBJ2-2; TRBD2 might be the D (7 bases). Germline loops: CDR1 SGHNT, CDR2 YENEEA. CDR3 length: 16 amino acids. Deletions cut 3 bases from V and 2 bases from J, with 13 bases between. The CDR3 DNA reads TGTGCCAGCAGCTTGCGGGGGCGGCGAAACACCGGGGAGCTGTTTTTT. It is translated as CASSLRGRRNTGELFF.

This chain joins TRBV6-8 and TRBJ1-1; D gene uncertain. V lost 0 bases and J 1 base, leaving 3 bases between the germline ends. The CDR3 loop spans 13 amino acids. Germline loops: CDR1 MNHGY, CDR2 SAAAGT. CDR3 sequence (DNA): TGTGCCAGCAGTTACTCTCGGAACACTGAAGCTTTCTTT. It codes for CASSYSRNTEAFF.

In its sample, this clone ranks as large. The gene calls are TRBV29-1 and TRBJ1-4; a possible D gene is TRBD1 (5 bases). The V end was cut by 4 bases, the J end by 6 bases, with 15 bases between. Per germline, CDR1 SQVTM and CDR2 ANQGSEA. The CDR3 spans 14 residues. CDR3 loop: CSVVIRGRDEKLFF. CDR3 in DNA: TGCAGCGTTGTAATCCGGGGGAGGGATGAAAAACTGTTTTTT.

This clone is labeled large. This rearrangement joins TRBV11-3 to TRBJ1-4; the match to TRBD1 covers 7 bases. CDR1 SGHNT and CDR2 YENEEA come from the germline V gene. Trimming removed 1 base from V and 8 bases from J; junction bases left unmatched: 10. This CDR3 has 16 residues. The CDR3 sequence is CASSLGGTARREKLFF. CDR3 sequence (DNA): TGTGCCAGCAGCTTAGGAGGGACAGCGAGAAGAGAAAAACTGTTTTTT.

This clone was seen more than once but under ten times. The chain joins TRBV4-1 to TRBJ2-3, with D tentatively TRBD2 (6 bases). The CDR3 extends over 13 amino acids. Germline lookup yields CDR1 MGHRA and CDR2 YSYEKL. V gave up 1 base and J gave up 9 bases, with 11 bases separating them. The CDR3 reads CASSQGGVATQYF. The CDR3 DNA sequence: TGCGCCAGCAGCCAAGGGGGGGTTGCCACGCAGTATTTT.

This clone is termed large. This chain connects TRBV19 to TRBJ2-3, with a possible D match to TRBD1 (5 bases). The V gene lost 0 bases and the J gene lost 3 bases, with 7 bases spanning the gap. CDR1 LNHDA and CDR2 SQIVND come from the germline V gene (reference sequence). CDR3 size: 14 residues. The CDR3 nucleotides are TGTGCCAGTAGTATAGACGCAGGGACAGATACGCAGTATTTT. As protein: CASSIDAGTDTQYF. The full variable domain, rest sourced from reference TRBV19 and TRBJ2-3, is DGGITQSPKYLFRKEGQNVTLSCEQNLNHDAMYWYRQDPGQGLRLIYYSQIVNDFQKGDIAEGYSVSREKKESFPLTVTSAQKNPTAFYLCASSIDAGTDTQYFGPGTRLTVL.

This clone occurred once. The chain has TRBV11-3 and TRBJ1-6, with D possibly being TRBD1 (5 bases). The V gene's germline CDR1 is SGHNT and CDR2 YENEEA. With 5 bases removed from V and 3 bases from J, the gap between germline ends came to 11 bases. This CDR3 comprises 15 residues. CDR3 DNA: TGTGCCAGCAGCGGAAGACAGATCTATAATTCACCCCTCCACTTT. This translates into CASSGRQIYNSPLHF.

Here the CDR3 DNA reads TGTGCCACAATGCGGGGGCCGGGACCTAATGAAAAACTGTTTTTT. This sequence encodes CATMRGPGPNEKLFF. J is TRBJ1-4 and V is TRBV19, with D perhaps TRBD1 (6 bases). Germline V gene data show CDR1 as LNHDA and CDR2 as SQIVND (reference sequence). Trimming took off 10 bases at V and 3 bases at J, with 18 bases between the two ends. The CDR3 is made up of 15 amino acids.

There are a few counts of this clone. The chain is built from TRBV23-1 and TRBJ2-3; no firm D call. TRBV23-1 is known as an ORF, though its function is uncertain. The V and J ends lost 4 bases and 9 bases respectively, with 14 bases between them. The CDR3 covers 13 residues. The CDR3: CASSPTSPWTQYF. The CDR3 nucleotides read TGCGCCAGCAGTCCGACTTCTCCTTGGACGCAGTATTTT.

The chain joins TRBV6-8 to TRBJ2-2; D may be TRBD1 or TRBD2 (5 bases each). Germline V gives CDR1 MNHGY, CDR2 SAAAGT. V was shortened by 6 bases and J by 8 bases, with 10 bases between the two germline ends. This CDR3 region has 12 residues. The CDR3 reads CASRPEGGELFF. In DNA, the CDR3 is TGTGCCAGCAGACCCGAGGGGGGGGAGCTGTTTTTT.

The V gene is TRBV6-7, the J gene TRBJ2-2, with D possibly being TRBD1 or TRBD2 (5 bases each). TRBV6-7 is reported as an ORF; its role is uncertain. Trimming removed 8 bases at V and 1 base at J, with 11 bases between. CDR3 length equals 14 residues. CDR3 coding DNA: TGTGCCAGCCCCGGGACGGGGAACACCGGGGAGCTGTTTTTT. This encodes CASPGTGNTGELFF.

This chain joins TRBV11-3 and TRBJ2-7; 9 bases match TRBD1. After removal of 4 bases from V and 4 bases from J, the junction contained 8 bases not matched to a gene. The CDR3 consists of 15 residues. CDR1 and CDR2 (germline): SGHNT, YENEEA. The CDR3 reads CASSSPGTGQYEQYF. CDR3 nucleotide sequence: TGTGCCAGCAGCTCGCCGGGGACAGGGCAGTACGAGCAGTACTTC.

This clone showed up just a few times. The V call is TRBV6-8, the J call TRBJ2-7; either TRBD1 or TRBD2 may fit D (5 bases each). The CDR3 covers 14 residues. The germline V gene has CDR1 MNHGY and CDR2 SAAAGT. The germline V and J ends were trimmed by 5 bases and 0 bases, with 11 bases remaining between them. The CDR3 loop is CASSVGDLSYEQYF. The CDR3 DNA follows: TGTGCCAGCAGTGTTGGGGACCTCTCCTACGAGCAGTACTTC.

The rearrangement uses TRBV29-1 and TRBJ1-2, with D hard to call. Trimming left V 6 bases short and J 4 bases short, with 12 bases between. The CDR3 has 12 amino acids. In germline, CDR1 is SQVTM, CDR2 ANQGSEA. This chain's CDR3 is CSVHVVGYGYTF. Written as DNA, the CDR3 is TGCAGCGTCCACGTGGTCGGCTATGGCTACACCTTC. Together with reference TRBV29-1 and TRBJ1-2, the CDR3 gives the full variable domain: SAVISQKPSRDICQRGTSLTIQCQVDSQVTMMFWYRQQPGQSLTLIATANQGSEATYESGFVIDKFPISRPNLTFSTLTVSNMSPEDSSIYLCSVHVVGYGYTFGSGTRLTVV.